This T cell receptor (beta chain) is from a study of Ad26.COV2.S vaccination and SARS-CoV-2 variants. Study-wide background: Once, or twice with 56 days between doses, Ad26.COV2.S was given intramuscularly.

Stated treatment: around 19 received Ad26.COV2.S at low or high dose, single or two shots; about 5 received placebo; per-sample allocation not given. Following the first vaccine or placebo injection, samples were taken on day 63. Only one count was recorded for this clone. Antigen: not known. Sequenced by immunoSEQ multiplex PCR; TCRdb stores in-frame clones only, minus some. The table has some 410,000 clones, over 80% seen once; the top ten hold about 1.6%. The CDR3 is 15 amino acids. The V end was cut by 1 base, the J end by 4 bases, with 8 bases between. Germline V CDR1 and CDR2: LGHDT, YNNKEL (reference sequence). Findings and limits, study-wide: Total T cell responses were possibly underestimated by TCR breadth and depth analyses.

The receptor's source is a person between 18 and 65 years old who received the Ad26.COV2.S COVID-19 vaccine or a placebo. The chain is built from TRBV3-1 (or the pseudogene TRBV3-2) and TRBJ1-6; unclear D gene. Sequences were derived from peripheral blood, sampled in a trial of Ad26.COV2.S vaccine versus placebo. CDR3 in amino acids: CASSQAPGYNSPLHF. In nucleotides, the CDR3 is TGTGCCAGCAGCCAAGCCCCCGGGTATAATTCACCCCTCCACTTT.